This TCR beta chain was recorded in a study of shared clonotypes between healthy human individuals. Whole-study findings and limits: Memory subsets had estimated richness that was generally smaller than that of naive subsets.

Terminally differentiated effector memory CD45RA+ cells were excluded by CCR7 positive selection of CD45RO-negative cells. This CDR3 is 15 amino acids long. Germline CDR1 reads SGHRS; CDR2 reads YFSETQ. V shed 0 bases, J shed 0 bases, and the junction held 1 base outside the gene matches. Using immunoSEQ multiplex PCR, the repertoire was profiled, and TCRdb retains in-frame clones only, with some absent. Seen here are millions of clones, over 85% observed once, and the top ten hold roughly 1.1%. To note about this clone: Its antigen remains unidentified.

The sequenced sample was naive CD8+ T cells sorted from blood. V usage is TRBV5-1 and J usage is TRBJ2-5, with 8 bases fitting TRBD2. This receptor was identified in a man aged 18 to 30 in good health. The CDR3 DNA sequence: TGCGCCAGCAGCTTGGAAGCGGGGGACCAAGAGACCCAGTACTTC. Protein sequence: CASSLEAGDQETQYF.